This passage covers 24 T cell receptor beta chains from one sample sequenced in a study of T cells after yellow fever vaccination. TCRdb reanalysed the 5' RACE reads using MiXCR and keeps one entry per CDR3 protein. The sample holds under 250,000 distinct CDR3 sequences, 6.9% seen once. Sequencing used CD4+ T cells sorted from PBMCs, obtained 15 days after the yellow fever booster vaccination. The receptors were sampled from a young man who received the YFV17D yellow fever vaccine.

This clonotype was detected only a few times. V and J are TRBV3-1 and TRBJ2-7; D uncertain. The CDR3 totals 14 residues. The ends were cut back, 3 bases at V and 1 base at J, with 10 bases in the middle. Looked up from germline, CDR1 is LGHDT and CDR2 is YNNKEL (reference sequence). CDR3 coding DNA: TGTGCCAGCAGCCAGGGAAGCCGGTCCTACGAGCAGTACTTC. Its translation is CASSQGSRSYEQYF.

The chain combines TRBV5-8 with TRBJ1-1; D is unresolved. Germline V CDR1 and CDR2: SGHTS, YDEGEE. V dropped 3 bases and J dropped 1 base, with 10 bases sitting between them. This CDR3 contains 14 residues. In DNA, the CDR3 is TGTGCCAGCAGCTACGGACCGGAGAACACTGAAGCTTTCTTT. It is translated as CASSYGPENTEAFF. The whole variable domain, remainder taken from reference TRBV5-8 and TRBJ1-1, is EAGVTQSPTHLIKTRGQQATLRCSPISGHTSVYWYQQALGLGLQFLLWYDEGEERNRGNFPPRFSGRQFPNYSSELNVNALELEDSALYLCASSYGPENTEAFFGQGTRLTVV.

This clonotype occurred a few times. This chain uses TRBV6-6 with TRBJ1-5; no firm D call. The V gene lost 6 bases and the J gene lost 6 bases, with 12 bases spanning the gap. Germline V lookup: CDR1 MNHNY, CDR2 SVGAGI (reference sequence). The CDR3 covers 13 residues. The CDR3: CASRIFSGQPQHF. The CDR3 DNA is TGTGCCAGCAGAATATTTTCTGGTCAGCCCCAGCATTTT.

This clonotype was counted only a few times. This chain joins TRBV20-1 and TRBJ2-1, with a possible D match to TRBD2 (5 bases). Between the trimmed V and J ends, which lost 6 bases and 0 bases, there was a span of 15 bases. This CDR3 region has 15 residues. The germline gives CDR1 DFQATT, CDR2 SNEGSKA (reference sequence). The CDR3 loop is CSASGLAYSYNEQFF. The CDR3 region has the DNA TGCAGTGCATCGGGTTTAGCGTACTCCTACAATGAGCAGTTCTTC.

The chain uses TRBV7-2 and TRBJ2-7; 9 bases fit TRBD1. Germline CDR1 is SGHTA and CDR2 is FQGNSA. The CDR3 has 15 amino acids. V trimming: 1 base; J trimming: 2 bases; junction bases outside the gene matches: 3. DNA for the CDR3: TGTGCCAGCAGCTTAGGGGGACAGGGCCCCTACGAGCAGTACTTC. This translates into CASSLGGQGPYEQYF.

In this sample, this clonotype turned up many times. The chain joins TRBV6-5 to TRBJ1-3, with D unclear. Germline CDR1 reads MNHEY; CDR2 reads SVGAGI. The CDR3 is 14 amino acids. The V end was cut by 4 bases, the J end by 2 bases, with 9 bases between. CDR3 sequence: CASSWARTGNTIYF. The CDR3 DNA is TGTGCCAGCAGTTGGGCCAGGACTGGAAACACCATATATTTT.

This clonotype was counted between two and nine times. The CDR3 nucleotides are TGTGCCAGCAGCTCGGGGGACACCGGGGAGCTGTTTTTT. Translated, it gives CASSSGDTGELFF. This chain connects TRBV7-9 to TRBJ2-2; weak D call: TRBD2 (6 bases). Germline lookup yields CDR1 SEHNR and CDR2 FQNEAQ (reference sequence). Trimming left V 4 bases short and J 3 bases short, with 6 bases between. The CDR3 is 13 amino acids.

This clonotype was found many times. This chain uses TRBV5-1 with TRBJ2-1; the D gene is possibly TRBD2 (5 bases). V lost 3 bases and J 5 bases, leaving 6 bases between the germline ends. Germline V gene data show CDR1 as SGHRS and CDR2 as YFSETQ. The length of the CDR3 is 12 residues. The CDR3 reads CASSSRDNEQFF. The CDR3 DNA is TGCGCCAGCAGCTCGAGGGACAATGAGCAGTTCTTC.

This clonotype was counted a few times. V and J are TRBV19 and TRBJ2-1; 11 nucleotides line up with TRBD2. V trimming: 3 bases; J trimming: 7 bases; junction bases outside the gene matches: 5. The CDR3 loop spans 15 amino acids. Germline V gene lookup returns CDR1 LNHDA and CDR2 SQIVND (reference sequence). The CDR3 DNA is TGTGCCAGTAGTATTACTAGCGGGAGTATTAATGAGCAGTTCTTC. This codes for CASSITSGSINEQFF.

The table lists this clonotype with many counts. The chain joins TRBV10-3 to TRBJ2-5, with D hard to call. Germline CDR1 reads ENHRY; CDR2 reads SYGVKD. V shed 5 bases and J shed 2 bases, with 6 bases lying between them. This CDR3 has 12 amino acids. CDR3 nucleotides: TGTGCCATCAGTAATACGCAAGAGACCCAGTACTTC. This translates into CAISNTQETQYF.

The chain uses TRBV6-5 and TRBJ2-7; tentatively, D is TRBD1 (6 bases). Germline V gives CDR1 MNHEY, CDR2 SVGAGI. The CDR3 has 15 amino acids. Trimming pared 2 bases from V and 1 base from J, leaving 12 bases between. The CDR3 is CASSYDRRTSYEQYF. The CDR3 bases are TGTGCCAGCAGTTACGACAGGAGAACTTCCTACGAGCAGTACTTC.

The chain links TRBV12-3 or TRBV12-4 to TRBJ2-1; 7 bases are a match to TRBD2. This CDR3 has 13 residues. The junction had 3 bases not matched to a gene; V was cut back by 3 bases and J by 7 bases. The CDR3 DNA reads TGTGCCAGCAGTTTGGGGGAGGGTAATGAGCAGTTCTTC. Translated: CASSLGEGNEQFF.

This clonotype was counted a few times. The J gene is TRBJ2-1, the V gene TRBV4-3, with TRBD2 as a possible D gene (5 bases). This CDR3 comprises 13 residues. The germline V gene has CDR1 LGHNA and CDR2 YSLEER. Between the trimmed V and J ends, which lost 0 bases and 10 bases, there was a span of 10 bases. CDR3 in DNA: TGCGCCAGCAGCCAAGAGAGGGTCAACGAGCAGTTCTTC. Its protein product is CASSQERVNEQFF.

The V and J genes are TRBV5-1 and TRBJ2-1, with D unclear. The germline V and J ends were trimmed by 0 bases and 5 bases, with 9 bases remaining between them. Per germline, CDR1 SGHRS and CDR2 YFSETQ. This CDR3 region has 14 residues. For the CDR3, the DNA is TGCGCCAGCAGCTTGGCCGTACTTAACAATGAGCAGTTCTTC. This sequence encodes CASSLAVLNNEQFF.

Points on this clonotype: One end of the junction varies from germline; a read error may be responsible. The chain combines TRBV10-3 with TRBJ2-7; TRBD1 aligns across 10 bases. This CDR3 is 14 amino acids long. The germline gives CDR1 ENHRY, CDR2 SYGVKD. CDR3 nucleotide sequence: TGTGCCATCAGCGACAGGGGGCCTACCTACGAGAAGTACTTC. Encoded protein: CAISDRGPTYEKYF.

Many counts were recorded for this clonotype. The chain links TRBV7-2 to TRBJ2-1; weak D call: TRBD2 (6 bases). Trimming took off 1 base at V and 8 bases at J, with 15 bases between the two ends. CDR1 and CDR2 from the germline V gene are SGHTA and FQGNSA. This CDR3 has 15 amino acids. The CDR3 reads CASSLGLARGDEQFF. The CDR3 DNA sequence: TGTGCCAGCAGCTTAGGGCTAGCGAGAGGGGATGAGCAGTTCTTC.

The chain employs TRBV5-5 and TRBJ1-4, with D possibly TRBD1 on 6 matching bases. Trimming removed 4 bases from V and 1 base from J, with 8 bases in between. CDR1 and CDR2 from the germline V gene are SGHKS and YYEKEE (reference sequence). This CDR3 is 14 amino acids long. The CDR3 is CASSSRGTNEKLFF. The CDR3 coding sequence is TGTGCCAGCAGCAGCAGGGGAACTAATGAAAAACTGTTTTTT.

This clonotype was observed at least ten times. This rearrangement joins TRBV18 to TRBJ2-7, with TRBD2 as a possible D gene (7 bases). CDR1 is KGHSH and CDR2 is LQKENI in the germline V gene. V lost 0 bases and J lost 6, with 12 bases in between. This CDR3 has 14 residues. The CDR3 DNA reads as TGTGCCAGCTCACCACCCGGGGGGCTGGTCGAGCAGTACTTC. It encodes CASSPPGGLVEQYF.

This clonotype has just a few counts. V and J are TRBV28 and TRBJ2-7; tentative D call: TRBD1 (5 bases). Germline CDR1 MDHEN, CDR2 SYDVKM. The CDR3 has 15 residues. Trimming pared 5 bases from V and 6 bases from J, leaving 20 bases between. The DNA for the CDR3 is TGTGCCAGCAGTCCCTTTCAGGGCCTAGGGGCCGAGCAGTACTTC. This encodes CASSPFQGLGAEQYF.

This clonotype was seen repeatedly, ten times or more. The rearrangement uses TRBV9 and TRBJ1-2; D gene ambiguous. Germline V CDR1 and CDR2: SGDLS, YYNGEE. Trimming took 4 bases from V and 4 from J, leaving 11 bases between them. The length of the CDR3 is 13 residues. CDR3 nucleotides: TGTGCCAGCAGCCCAACAGACACCTATGGCTACACCTTC. Encoded protein: CASSPTDTYGYTF.

The chain employs TRBV7-2 and TRBJ2-7, with D hard to call. Germline loops: CDR1 SGHTA, CDR2 FQGNSA. V was shortened by 5 bases and J by 4 bases, with 6 bases between the two germline ends. The CDR3 consists of 11 residues. CDR3 nucleotides: TGTGCCAGCAGCGTGGTGTACGAGCAGTACTTC. Translated: CASSVVYEQYF.

There are many counts of this clonotype. V is TRBV27 and J is TRBJ1-4, with no clear D. The V gene's germline CDR1 is MNHEY and CDR2 SMNVEV (reference sequence). Trimming pared 5 bases from V and 0 bases from J, leaving 10 bases between. The CDR3 has 15 amino acids. The CDR3: CASSTNTATNEKLFF. CDR3 nucleotide sequence: TGTGCCAGCAGTACGAATACCGCAACTAATGAAAAACTGTTTTTT.

This clonotype was observed at least ten times. This rearrangement joins TRBV7-9 to TRBJ2-3; possibly TRBD1 for D (5 bases). The ends were cut back, 2 bases at V and 2 bases at J, with 11 bases in the middle. This CDR3 region has 15 residues. Looked up from germline, CDR1 is SEHNR and CDR2 is FQNEAQ (reference sequence). The CDR3 region has the DNA TGTGCCAGCAGCTTATACTCGACAGCCACAGATACGCAGTATTTT. As protein: CASSLYSTATDTQYF.

The CDR3: CASSAGPSNLNTEAFF. The CDR3 nucleotides are TGTGCCAGCAGTGCGGGACCTTCGAACCTGAACACTGAAGCTTTCTTT. This sequence joins TRBV12-3 or TRBV12-4 and TRBJ1-1; the D gene is possibly TRBD1 (5 bases). The germline V and J ends were trimmed by 5 bases and 0 bases, with 16 bases remaining between them. This CDR3 spans 16 amino acids.